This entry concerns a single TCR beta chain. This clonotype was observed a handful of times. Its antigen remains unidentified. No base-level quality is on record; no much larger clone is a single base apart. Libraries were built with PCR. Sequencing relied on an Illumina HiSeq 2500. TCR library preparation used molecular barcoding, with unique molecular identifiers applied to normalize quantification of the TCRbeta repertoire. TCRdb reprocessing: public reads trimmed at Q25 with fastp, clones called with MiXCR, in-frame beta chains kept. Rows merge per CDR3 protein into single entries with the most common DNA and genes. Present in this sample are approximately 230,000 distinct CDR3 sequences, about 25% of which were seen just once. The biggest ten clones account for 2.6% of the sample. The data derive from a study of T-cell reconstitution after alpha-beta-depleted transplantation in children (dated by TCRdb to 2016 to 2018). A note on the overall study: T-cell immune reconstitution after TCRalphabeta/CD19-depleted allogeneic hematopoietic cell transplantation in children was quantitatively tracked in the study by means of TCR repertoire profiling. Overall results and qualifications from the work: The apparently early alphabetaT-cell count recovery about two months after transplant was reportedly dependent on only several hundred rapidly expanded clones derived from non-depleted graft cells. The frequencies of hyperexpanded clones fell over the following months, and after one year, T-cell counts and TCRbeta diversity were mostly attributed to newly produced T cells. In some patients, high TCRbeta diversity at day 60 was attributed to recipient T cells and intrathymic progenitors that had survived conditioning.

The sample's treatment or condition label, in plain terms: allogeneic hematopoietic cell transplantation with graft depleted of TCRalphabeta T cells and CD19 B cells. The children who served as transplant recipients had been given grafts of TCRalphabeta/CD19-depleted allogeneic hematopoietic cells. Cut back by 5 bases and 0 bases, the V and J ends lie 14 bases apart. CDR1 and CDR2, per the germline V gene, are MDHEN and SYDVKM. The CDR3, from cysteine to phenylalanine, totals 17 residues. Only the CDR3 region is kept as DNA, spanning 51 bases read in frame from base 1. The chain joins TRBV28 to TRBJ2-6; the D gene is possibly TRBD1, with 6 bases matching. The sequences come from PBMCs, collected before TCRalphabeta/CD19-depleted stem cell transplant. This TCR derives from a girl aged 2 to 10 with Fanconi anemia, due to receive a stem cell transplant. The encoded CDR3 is CASSQGTRLSGANVLTF. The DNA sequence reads TGTGCCAGCAGTCAAGGGACAAGACTCTCTGGGGCCAACGTCCTGACTTTC.